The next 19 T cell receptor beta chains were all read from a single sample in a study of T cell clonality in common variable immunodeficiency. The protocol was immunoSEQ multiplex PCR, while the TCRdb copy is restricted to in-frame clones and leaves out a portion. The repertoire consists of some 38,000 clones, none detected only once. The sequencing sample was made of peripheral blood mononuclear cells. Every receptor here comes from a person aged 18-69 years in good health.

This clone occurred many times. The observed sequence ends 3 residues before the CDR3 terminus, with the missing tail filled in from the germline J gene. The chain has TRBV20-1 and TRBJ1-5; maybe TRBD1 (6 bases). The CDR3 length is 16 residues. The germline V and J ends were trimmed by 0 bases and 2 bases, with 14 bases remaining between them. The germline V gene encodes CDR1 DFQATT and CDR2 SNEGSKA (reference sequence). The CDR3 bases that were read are TGCAGTGCTAGAGAATGGGGGCGTACGGGCAATCAGCCC. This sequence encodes CSAREWGRTGNQP. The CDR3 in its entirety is CSAREWGRTGNQPQHF.

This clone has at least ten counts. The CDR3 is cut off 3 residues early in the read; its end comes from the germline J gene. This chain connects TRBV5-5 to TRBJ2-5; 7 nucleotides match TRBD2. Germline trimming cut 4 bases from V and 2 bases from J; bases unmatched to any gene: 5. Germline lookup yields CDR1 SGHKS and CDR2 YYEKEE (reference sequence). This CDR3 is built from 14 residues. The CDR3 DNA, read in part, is TGTGCCAGCAGCACCGCCGGGGGGCAAGAGACC. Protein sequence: CASSTAGGQET. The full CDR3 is CASSTAGGQETQYF.

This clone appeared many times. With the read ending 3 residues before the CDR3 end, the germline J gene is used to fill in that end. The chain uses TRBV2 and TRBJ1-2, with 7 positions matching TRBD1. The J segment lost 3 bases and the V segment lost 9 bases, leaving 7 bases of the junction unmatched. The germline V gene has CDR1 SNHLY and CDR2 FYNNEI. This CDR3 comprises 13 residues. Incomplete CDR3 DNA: TGTGCCAGGATAAATGACAGGGACTATGGC. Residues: CARINDRDYG. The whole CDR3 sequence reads CARINDRDYGYTF.

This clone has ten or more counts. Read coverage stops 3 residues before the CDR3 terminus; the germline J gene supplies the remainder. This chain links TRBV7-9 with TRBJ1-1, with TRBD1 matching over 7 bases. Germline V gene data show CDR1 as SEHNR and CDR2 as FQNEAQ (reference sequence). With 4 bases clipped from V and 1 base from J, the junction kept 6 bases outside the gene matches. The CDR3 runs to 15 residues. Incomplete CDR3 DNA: TGTGCCAGCAGCTCCGGGACAGCCTCGAACACTGAA. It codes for CASSSGTASNTE. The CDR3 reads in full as CASSSGTASNTEAFF.

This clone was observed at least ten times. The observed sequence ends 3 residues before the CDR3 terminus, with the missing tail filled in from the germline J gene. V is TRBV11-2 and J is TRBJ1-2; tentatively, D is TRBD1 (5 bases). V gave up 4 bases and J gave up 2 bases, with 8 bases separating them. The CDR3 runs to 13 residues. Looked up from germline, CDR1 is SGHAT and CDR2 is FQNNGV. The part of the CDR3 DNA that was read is TGTGCCAGCAGCTCGGGGGGAAACTATGGC. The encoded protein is CASSSGGNYG. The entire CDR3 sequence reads CASSSGGNYGYTF.

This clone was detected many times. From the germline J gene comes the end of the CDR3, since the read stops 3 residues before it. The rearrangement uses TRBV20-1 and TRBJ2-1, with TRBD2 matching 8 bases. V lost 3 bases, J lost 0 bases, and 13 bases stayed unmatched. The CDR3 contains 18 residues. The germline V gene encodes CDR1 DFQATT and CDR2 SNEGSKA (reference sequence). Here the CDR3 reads CSASGVAGRQSSYNEQFF. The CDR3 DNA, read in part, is TGCAGTGCTAGTGGGGTAGCGGGGCGACAAAGCTCCTACAATGAG.

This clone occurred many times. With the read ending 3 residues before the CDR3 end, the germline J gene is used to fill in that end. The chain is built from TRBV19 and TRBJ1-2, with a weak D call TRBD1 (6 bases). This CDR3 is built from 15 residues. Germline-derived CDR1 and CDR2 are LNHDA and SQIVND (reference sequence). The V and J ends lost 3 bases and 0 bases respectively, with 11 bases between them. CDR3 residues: CASSMLQGANYGYTF. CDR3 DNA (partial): TGTGCCAGTAGTATGTTACAGGGAGCTAACTATGGC. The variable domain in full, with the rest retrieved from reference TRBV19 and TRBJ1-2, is DGGITQSPKYLFRKEGQNVTLSCEQNLNHDAMYWYRQDPGQGLRLIYYSQIVNDFQKGDIAEGYSVSREKKESFPLTVTSAQKNPTAFYLCASSMLQGANYGYTFGSGTRLTVV.

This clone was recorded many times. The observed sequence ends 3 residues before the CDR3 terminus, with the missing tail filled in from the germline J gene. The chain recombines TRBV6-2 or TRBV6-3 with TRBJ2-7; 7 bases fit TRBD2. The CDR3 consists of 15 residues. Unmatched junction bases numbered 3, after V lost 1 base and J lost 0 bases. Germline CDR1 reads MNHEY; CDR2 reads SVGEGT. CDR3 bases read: TGTGCCAGCAGTTACTGGCTAGCGGACTCCTACGAG. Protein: CASSYWLADSYE. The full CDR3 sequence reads CASSYWLADSYEQYF.

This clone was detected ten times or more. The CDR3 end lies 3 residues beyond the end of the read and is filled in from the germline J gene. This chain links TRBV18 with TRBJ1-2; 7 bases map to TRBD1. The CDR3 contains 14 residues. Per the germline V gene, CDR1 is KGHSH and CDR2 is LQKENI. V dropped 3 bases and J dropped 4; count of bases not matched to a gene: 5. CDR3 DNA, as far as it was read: TGTGCCAGCTCACCGGGGACAGCCTCCTATGGC. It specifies CASSPGTASYG. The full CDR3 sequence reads CASSPGTASYGYTF.

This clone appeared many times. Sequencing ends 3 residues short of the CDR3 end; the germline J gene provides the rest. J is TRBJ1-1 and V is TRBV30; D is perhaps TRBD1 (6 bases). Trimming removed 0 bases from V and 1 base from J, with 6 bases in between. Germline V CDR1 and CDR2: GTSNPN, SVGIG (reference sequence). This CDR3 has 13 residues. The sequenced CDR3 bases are TGTGCCTGGAGTGTGGACAGGAACACTGAA. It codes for CAWSVDRNTE. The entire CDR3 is CAWSVDRNTEAFF.

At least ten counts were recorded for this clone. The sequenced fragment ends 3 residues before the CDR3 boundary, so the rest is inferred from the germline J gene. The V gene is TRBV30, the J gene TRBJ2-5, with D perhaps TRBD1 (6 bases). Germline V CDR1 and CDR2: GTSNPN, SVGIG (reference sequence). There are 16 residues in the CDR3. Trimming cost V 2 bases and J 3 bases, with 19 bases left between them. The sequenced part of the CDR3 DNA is TGTGCCTGGAGTCATTCCTGGATAGGGGGAAAAGAGACC. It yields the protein CAWSHSWIGGKET. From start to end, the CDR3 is CAWSHSWIGGKETQYF.

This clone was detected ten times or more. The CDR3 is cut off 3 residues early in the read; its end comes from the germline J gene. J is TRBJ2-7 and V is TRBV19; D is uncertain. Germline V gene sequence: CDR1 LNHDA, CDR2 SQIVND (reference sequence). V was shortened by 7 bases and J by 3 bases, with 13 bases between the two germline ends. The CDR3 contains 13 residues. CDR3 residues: CASNDGLDYEQYF. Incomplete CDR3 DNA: TGTGCCAGTAACGACGGGTTGGACTACGAG.

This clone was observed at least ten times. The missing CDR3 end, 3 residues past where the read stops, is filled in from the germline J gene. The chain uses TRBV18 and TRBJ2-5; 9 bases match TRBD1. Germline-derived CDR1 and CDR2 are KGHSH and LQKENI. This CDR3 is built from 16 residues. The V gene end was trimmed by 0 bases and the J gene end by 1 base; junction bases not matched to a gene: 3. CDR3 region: CASSPPDRGAQETQYF. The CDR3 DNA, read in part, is TGTGCCAGCTCACCACCGGACAGGGGTGCCCAAGAGACC.

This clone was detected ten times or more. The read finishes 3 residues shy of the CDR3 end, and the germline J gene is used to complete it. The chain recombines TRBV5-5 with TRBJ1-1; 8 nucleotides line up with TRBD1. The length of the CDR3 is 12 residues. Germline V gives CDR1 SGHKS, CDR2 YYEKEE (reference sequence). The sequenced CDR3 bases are TGTGCCAGCAGCTTGTGGACAGGGGAA. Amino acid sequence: CASSLWTGE. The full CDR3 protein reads CASSLWTGEAFF.

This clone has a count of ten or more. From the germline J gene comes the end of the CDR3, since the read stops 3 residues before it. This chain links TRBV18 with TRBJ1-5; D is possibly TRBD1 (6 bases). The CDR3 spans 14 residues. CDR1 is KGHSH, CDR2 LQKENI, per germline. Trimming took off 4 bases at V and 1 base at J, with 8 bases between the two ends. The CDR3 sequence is CASSLDRSNQPQHF. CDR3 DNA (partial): TGTGCCAGCTCACTAGACAGGAGCAATCAGCCC.

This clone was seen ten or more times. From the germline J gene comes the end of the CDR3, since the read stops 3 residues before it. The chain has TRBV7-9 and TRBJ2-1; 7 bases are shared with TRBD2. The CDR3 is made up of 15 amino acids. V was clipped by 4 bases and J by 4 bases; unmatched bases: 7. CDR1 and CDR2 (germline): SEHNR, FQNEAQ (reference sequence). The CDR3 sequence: CASSSRLAAYNEQFF. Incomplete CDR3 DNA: TGTGCCAGCAGCTCCCGACTAGCAGCTTACAATGAG.

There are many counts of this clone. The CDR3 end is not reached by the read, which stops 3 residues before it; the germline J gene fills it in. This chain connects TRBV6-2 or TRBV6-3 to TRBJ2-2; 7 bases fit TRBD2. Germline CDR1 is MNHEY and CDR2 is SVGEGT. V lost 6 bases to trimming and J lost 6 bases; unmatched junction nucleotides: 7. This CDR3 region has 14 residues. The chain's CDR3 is CASRIGGSSGELFF. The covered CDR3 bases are TGTGCCAGCAGAATAGGCGGGAGTTCCGGGGAG.

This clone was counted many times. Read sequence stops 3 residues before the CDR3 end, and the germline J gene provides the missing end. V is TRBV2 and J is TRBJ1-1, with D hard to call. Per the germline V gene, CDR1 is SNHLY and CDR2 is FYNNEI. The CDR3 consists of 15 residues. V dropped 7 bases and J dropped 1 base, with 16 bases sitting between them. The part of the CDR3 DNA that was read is TGTGCCAGCATTAGAGAGGTGACTTCGAACACTGAA. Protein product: CASIREVTSNTE. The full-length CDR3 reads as CASIREVTSNTEAFF.

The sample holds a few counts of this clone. The CDR3: CASSFDRGEKLFF. The sequenced CDR3 bases are TGTGCCAGTAGTTTTGACAGGGGGGAAAAA. This chain connects TRBV19 to TRBJ1-4; TRBD1 agrees at 9 bases. Read coverage stops 3 residues before the CDR3 terminus; the germline J gene supplies the remainder. The CDR3 has 13 amino acids. Germline V gene data show CDR1 as LNHDA and CDR2 as SQIVND (reference sequence). After removal of 5 bases from V and 8 bases from J, the junction contained 3 bases not matched to a gene.